These T cell receptor beta chains were read from a single sample in a study of control samples from healthy donors and cancer patients. The protocol was immunoSEQ multiplex PCR, while the TCRdb copy is restricted to in-frame clones and leaves out a portion. The sample records 100,000 to 130,000 clones, approximately 82% being singletons. The source material was blood. Receptors were obtained from a man between 18 and 35 years old in good health. CDR3s include the opening cysteine and the closing phenylalanine or tryptophan. Each record gives: J gene, V gene, CDR3 length, clone size, D gene, CDR3 protein, CDR3 DNA. D genes are given only for firm matches. Some rows have no size entry. The others give once, few or many, or a class for an expanded clone.

>TRBJ1-5|TRBV27|16|many|.
CASSPLRGQGNQPQHF
TGTGCCAGCAGTCCCCTGAGGGGTCAGGGCAATCAGCCCCAGCATTTT
>TRBJ1-2|TRBV9|15|few|TRBD1
CASSLRRTGPYGYTF
TGTGCCAGCAGCCTAAGACGGACAGGCCCCTATGGCTACACCTTC
>TRBJ2-1|TRBV5-8|15|.|TRBD2
CASSMGRVTYNEQFF
TGTGCCAGCAGCATGGGGAGGGTCACCTACAATGAGCAGTTCTTC
>TRBJ2-5|TRBV5-6|12|once|.
CASSLSGRGEYF
TGTGCCAGCAGCTTGTCAGGGAGAGGAGAGTACTTC
>TRBJ2-3|TRBV6-5|15|.|.
CASSSLGGPPDTQYF
TGTGCCAGCAGTTCCCTGGGGGGGCCTCCAGATACGCAGTATTTT
>TRBJ2-7|TRBV19|13|.|TRBD1
CAKREQGANEQYF
TGTGCCAAGAGGGAACAGGGGGCCAACGAGCAGTACTTC
>TRBJ1-2|TRBV14|17|.|TRBD1
CASSQVSGGLSFYGYTF
TGTGCCAGCAGCCAGGTGTCAGGGGGACTCTCCTTTTATGGCTACACCTTC
>TRBJ2-2|TRBV18|14|.|.
CASSPSFGTGELFF
TGTGCCAGCTCTCCCTCCTTCGGAACCGGGGAGCTGTTTTTT
>TRBJ2-3|TRBV7-7|15|.|.
CASSPHDRGTDTQYF
TGTGCCAGCAGCCCACACGACCGGGGCACAGATACGCAGTATTTT
>TRBJ2-7|TRBV11-2|16|.|.
CASSLDLGQGNYEQYF
TGTGCCAGCAGCTTAGACCTTGGGCAGGGAAACTACGAGCAGTACTTC
>TRBJ1-2|TRBV28|13|.|.
CASRPFAGGGYTF
TGTGCCAGCAGACCGTTCGCCGGGGGCGGCTACACCTTC
>TRBJ1-2|TRBV4-2|11|.|.
CASSQADGYTF
TGTGCCAGCAGCCAAGCAGATGGCTACACCTTC
>TRBJ1-2|TRBV15|15|.|TRBD1
CATSIYDRGGYGYTF
TGTGCCACCAGCATCTATGACAGGGGAGGCTATGGCTACACCTTC
>TRBJ2-5|TRBV5-4|16|few|TRBD2
CASSSQTSGSEETQYF
TGTGCCAGCAGCTCCCAGACTAGCGGGTCCGAAGAGACCCAGTACTTC
>TRBJ1-2|TRBV3-1/TRBV3-2|14|.|.
CASSRTGTDLGYTF
TGTGCCAGCAGCAGAACCGGGACGGACCTGGGCTACACCTTC
>TRBJ1-2|TRBV28|15|.|.
CASSNNPGTAYGYTF
TGTGCCAGCAGTAACAACCCTGGGACCGCCTATGGCTACACCTTC